This T cell receptor beta chain was identified in a study of blood T cell repertoires in COVID-19. Germline CDR1 reads SGHDN; CDR2 reads FVKESK. V lost 6 bases, J lost 7 bases, and 6 bases stayed unmatched. CDR3 length: 15 amino acids. Study processing details: The assay estimated nucleated cells by amplifying reference gene primers. Sequencing used immunoSEQ multiplex PCR; TCRdb keeps in-frame clones, though not all of them. V and J calls and clone size follow that table, whereas D and trimming were derived from the DNA. The sample includes some 87,000 clones, more than 65% of them seen just once. Sequencing input: peripheral blood. The chain couples TRBV14 to TRBJ2-1; TRBD2 aligns across 13 bases. This TCR derives from a woman at least 80 years old with active or convalescent COVID-19. Here the CDR3 DNA reads TGTGCCAGCAGTACTAGCGGGGGGGCGAGTAATGAGCAGTTCTTC. This sequence encodes CASSTSGGASNEQFF.